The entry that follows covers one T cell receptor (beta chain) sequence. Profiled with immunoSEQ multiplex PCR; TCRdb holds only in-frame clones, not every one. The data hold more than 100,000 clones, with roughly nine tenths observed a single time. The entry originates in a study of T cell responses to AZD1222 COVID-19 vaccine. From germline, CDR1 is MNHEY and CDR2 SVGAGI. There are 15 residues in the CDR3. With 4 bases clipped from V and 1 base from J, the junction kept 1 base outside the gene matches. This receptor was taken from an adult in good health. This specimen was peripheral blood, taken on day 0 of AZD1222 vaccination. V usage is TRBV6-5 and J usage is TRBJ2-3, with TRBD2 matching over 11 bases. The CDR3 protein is CASSSLAGGTDTQYF. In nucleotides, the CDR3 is TGTGCCAGCAGTTCACTAGCGGGAGGCACAGATACGCAGTATTTT.